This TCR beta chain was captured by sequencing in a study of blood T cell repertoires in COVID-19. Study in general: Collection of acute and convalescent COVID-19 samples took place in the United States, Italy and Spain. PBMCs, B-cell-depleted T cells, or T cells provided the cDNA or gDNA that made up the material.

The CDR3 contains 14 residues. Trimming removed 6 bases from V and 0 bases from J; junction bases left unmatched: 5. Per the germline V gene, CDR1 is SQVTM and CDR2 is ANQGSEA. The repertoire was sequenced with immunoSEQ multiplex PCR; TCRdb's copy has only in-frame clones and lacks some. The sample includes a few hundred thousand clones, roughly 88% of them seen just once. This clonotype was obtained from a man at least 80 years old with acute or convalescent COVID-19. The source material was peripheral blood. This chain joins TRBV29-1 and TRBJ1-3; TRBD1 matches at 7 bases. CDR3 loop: CSVGTGVSGNTIYF. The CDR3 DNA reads TGCAGCGTCGGTACAGGGGTCTCTGGAAACACCATATATTTT.